This T cell receptor beta chain derives from a study of human T cells and chemical hapten exposure. Study-level information: Doses of diphenylcyclopropenone went to the patients' scalps weekly throughout the approximately 22-week study. Patients, predominantly female, presented with alopecia areata, totalis or universalis.

Attachment of unique molecular identifiers to individual cDNA molecules was performed in the library. TCRdb analysed the RACE reads with MiXCR anew, one entry per CDR3 protein. The sample shows over 100,000 distinct CDR3 sequences, 9% to 9.5% of them seen only once. V lost 4 bases and J 8 bases, leaving 18 bases between the germline ends. The CDR3 is 15 residues long. Germline-derived CDR1 and CDR2 are MDHEN and SYDVKM. Time point in this sample: patch test 2, 6 weeks after DPC sensitization. Documented treatment: therapeutic diphenylcyclopropenone sensitization with weekly scalp DPC. Material: whole blood, obtained in connection with sensitization to the hapten diphenylcyclopropenone (DPC). The chain couples TRBV28 to TRBJ2-1, with D possibly TRBD2 on 7 matching bases. The receptor's source is a middle-aged woman with alopecia areata. Some clones in this sample may be carry-over from other donors' samples. The CDR3 DNA is TGTGCCAGCAGTTCGGGGGGCGGTTCCAGGGATGAGCAGTTCTTC. Residues: CASSSGGGSRDEQFF.